One and the same sample provided the 27 T cell receptor beta chains below, sequenced in a study of cytomegalovirus exposure and HLA in healthy donors (dated by TCRdb to about 2017). The library came from the immunoSEQ multiplex PCR assay. TCRdb mirrors the immuneACCESS table, restricted to in-frame sequences. Some clones are absent from its copies; in checked studies, under half trace to an unresolved V gene, and the reason for the others is unknown. Present in this sample are tens of thousands of clones, over 85% of which were seen just once. The top ten clones comprise about 1.4% of the sample. The specimen was PBMCs. These TCRs come from a man between 18 and 35 years old in good health and CMV-seropositive.

The chain has TRBV7-9 and TRBJ2-1; 11 bases agree with TRBD2. CDR3 length equals 17 residues. After removal of 2 bases from V and 9 bases from J, the junction contained 12 bases not matched to a gene. Germline CDR1 is SEHNR and CDR2 is FQNEAQ (reference sequence). The CDR3 DNA follows: TGTGCCAGCAGCTTAAACATAGCGGGGGGGCGTTCAGGTGAGCAGTTCTTC. As protein: CASSLNIAGGRSGEQFF.

The chain employs TRBV30 and TRBJ1-1, with unresolved D. CDR3 size: 13 residues. V lost 0 bases, J lost 8 bases, and 13 bases lay in between. The germline V gene has CDR1 GTSNPN and CDR2 SVGIG (reference sequence). In nucleotides, the CDR3 is TGTGCCTGGAGTGTCGTAATCGTAGCGGAAGCTTTCTTT. It encodes CAWSVVIVAEAFF.

This chain uses TRBV13 with TRBJ2-5; 11 positions match TRBD2. With 5 bases clipped from V and 4 bases from J, the junction kept 12 bases outside the gene matches. This CDR3 is built from 17 residues. The germline V gene encodes CDR1 PRHDT and CDR2 FYEKMQ (reference sequence). CDR3 sequence (DNA): TGTGCCAGCAGCGGAGGACTAGCGGGCTCAAGCGGAGAGACCCAGTACTTC. This gives the protein CASSGGLAGSSGETQYF. Full variable domain (remainder filled in from reference TRBV13 and TRBJ2-5): AAGVIQSPRHLIKEKRETATLKCYPIPRHDTVYWYQQGPGQDPQFLISFYEKMQSDKGSIPDRFSAQQFSDYHSELNMSSLELGDSALYFCASSGGLAGSSGETQYFGPGTRLLVL.

The chain is built from TRBV6-1 and TRBJ2-7; 10 bases fit TRBD2. This CDR3 is 14 amino acids long. Looked up from germline, CDR1 is MNHNS and CDR2 is SASEGT. V gave up 5 bases and J gave up 2 bases; unmatched junction bases: 3. Here the CDR3 reads CASSKGLAAYEQYF. The CDR3, as DNA: TGTGCCAGCAGTAAAGGACTAGCGGCCTACGAGCAGTACTTC.

This clone ranks as medium-sized. The rearrangement joins TRBV28 to TRBJ1-2; 8 bases fit TRBD1. Unmatched junction bases numbered 12, after V lost 7 bases and J lost 5 bases. This CDR3 has 15 residues. Germline CDR1 reads MDHEN; CDR2 reads SYDVKM. CDR3 protein: CASMWSGTGYYGYTF. CDR3 bases: TGTGCCAGCATGTGGTCCGGGACAGGCTATTATGGCTACACCTTC.

The gene calls are TRBV4-2 and TRBJ2-2; TRBD2 might be the D (6 bases). Germline V gene lookup returns CDR1 LGHNA and CDR2 YNFKEQ. Trimming left V 1 base short and J 4 bases short, with 19 bases between. The CDR3 totals 18 residues. CDR3 nucleotide sequence: TGTGCCAGCAGCCAAGTTGGGGCGGGGCGGGCGTTCACCGGGGAGCTGTTTTTT. Translated, it gives CASSQVGAGRAFTGELFF.

The genes are TRBV28 and TRBJ1-1; no reliable D call. V lost 1 base and J 6 bases, leaving 9 bases between the germline ends. Germline CDR1 is MDHEN and CDR2 is SYDVKM. CDR3 length: 13 amino acids. The chain's CDR3 is CASSLSPGPEAFF. The CDR3 DNA reads as TGTGCCAGCAGTTTATCTCCGGGTCCTGAAGCTTTCTTT.

The V gene is TRBV5-6, the J gene TRBJ2-1; tentatively, D is TRBD2 (5 bases). The CDR3 loop spans 12 amino acids. From germline, CDR1 is SGHDT and CDR2 YYEEEE. V shed 0 bases and J shed 7 bases, with 5 bases lying between them. In nucleotides, the CDR3 is TGTGCCAGCAGCTTGGGAGGGAATGAGCAGTTCTTC. Its protein is CASSLGGNEQFF. The full variable domain, with the rest looked up from reference TRBV5-6 and TRBJ2-1, is DAGVTQSPTHLIKTRGQQVTLRCSPKSGHDTVSWYQQALGQGPQFIFQYYEEEERQRGNFPDRFSGHQFPNYSSELNVNALLLGDSALYLCASSLGGNEQFFGPGTRLTVL.

This chain uses TRBV2 with TRBJ2-5; D gene uncertain. Germline V CDR1 and CDR2: SNHLY, FYNNEI. V was trimmed by 3 bases and J by 0 bases, leaving 8 bases between them. The CDR3 spans 14 residues. Written as DNA, the CDR3 is TGTGCCAGCAGTGAGGCAGCGTACCAAGAGACCCAGTACTTC. This codes for CASSEAAYQETQYF.

The V gene is TRBV29-1, the J gene TRBJ1-1; D is unclear. Germline V CDR1 and CDR2: SQVTM, ANQGSEA. The CDR3 has 11 residues. V gave up 7 bases and J gave up 7 bases, with 13 bases separating them. The CDR3 nucleotides read TGCAGCGCCTCCATAGAAGTTGAAGCTTTCTTT. This encodes CSASIEVEAFF.

The chain carries TRBV7-3 and TRBJ2-5; D unclear. Germline loops: CDR1 SGHTA, CDR2 FQGTGA. Trimming shortened V by 2 bases and J by 3 bases, and 7 bases separated the two germline ends. The CDR3 runs 13 residues. The CDR3 region is CASSLSREETQYF. CDR3 nucleotide sequence: TGTGCCAGCAGCTTATCAAGAGAAGAGACCCAGTACTTC.

J is TRBJ1-5 and V is TRBV4-2; 8 nucleotides align to TRBD1. Per the germline V gene, CDR1 is LGHNA and CDR2 is YNFKEQ. V was clipped by 2 bases and J by 3 bases; unmatched bases: 3. The CDR3 runs to 15 residues. The CDR3 sequence is CASSQTTGANQPQHF. The CDR3 DNA is TGTGCCAGCAGCCAAACGACAGGGGCCAATCAGCCCCAGCATTTT.

CDR3 DNA: TGTGCCAGTAGTATCTACAGCGGGGGGTCCGCAGATACGCAGTATTTT. This codes for CASSIYSGGSADTQYF. The chain employs TRBV19 and TRBJ2-3, with TRBD2 matching over 9 bases. Germline assignment: CDR1 LNHDA and CDR2 SQIVND (reference sequence). The CDR3 consists of 16 residues. Losses at the gene ends were 3 bases for V and 4 bases for J; bases not matched to a gene: 8.

The chain is built from TRBV9 and TRBJ1-2; TRBD1 matches at 7 bases. V shed 0 bases and J 5 bases; nucleotides not matched to a gene: 4. The germline gives CDR1 SGDLS, CDR2 YYNGEE. The CDR3 totals 14 residues. CDR3 sequence (DNA): TGTGCCAGCAGCGTAGGGGACAGCAAGTATGGCTACACCTTC. Its translation: CASSVGDSKYGYTF. The whole variable domain, filled in from reference TRBV9 and TRBJ1-2, reads DSGVTQTPKHLITATGQRVTLRCSPRSGDLSVYWYQQSLDQGLQFLIQYYNGEERAKGNILERFSAQQFPDLHSELNLSSLELGDSALYFCASSVGDSKYGYTFGSGTRLTVV.

This CDR3 reads CASSFPRGSGDNEQFF. The CDR3 coding sequence is TGTGCCAGCAGCTTCCCGAGGGGTAGCGGGGACAATGAGCAGTTCTTC. V gene TRBV9 combines with J gene TRBJ2-1; TRBD2 agrees at 8 bases. Germline-derived CDR1 and CDR2 are SGDLS and YYNGEE. V dropped 4 bases and J dropped 5; count of bases not matched to a gene: 11. The length of the CDR3 is 16 residues.

The genes are TRBV5-4 and TRBJ2-6, with 7 positions matching TRBD1. After removal of 4 bases from V and 1 base from J, the junction contained 8 bases not matched to a gene. Looked up from germline, CDR1 is SGHNT and CDR2 is YYREEE (reference sequence). The CDR3 is 17 amino acids. CDR3 in amino acids: CASSLGTAPSGANVLTF. In DNA form, the CDR3 reads TGTGCCAGCAGCCTAGGGACAGCGCCTTCTGGGGCCAACGTCCTGACTTTC.

This chain connects TRBV10-3 to TRBJ2-1; a possible D gene is TRBD2 (5 bases). This CDR3 has 13 residues. Trimming removed 4 bases at V and 6 bases at J, with 10 bases between. CDR1 and CDR2 from the germline V gene are ENHRY and SYGVKD. The CDR3 DNA follows: TGTGCCATCAGTGTTCGGGGAATCAATGAGCAGTTCTTC. Translated: CAISVRGINEQFF.

This chain links TRBV11-3 with TRBJ2-3, with a possible D match to TRBD1 (6 bases). CDR1 SGHNT and CDR2 YENEEA come from the germline V gene. The CDR3 extends over 15 amino acids. V was shortened by 3 bases and J by 1 base, with 11 bases between the two germline ends. The CDR3 sequence: CASSFRSGGTDTQYF. The CDR3 nucleotides read TGTGCCAGCAGCTTTCGGTCAGGGGGCACAGATACGCAGTATTTT.

The rearrangement links TRBV30 to TRBJ1-1, with D unclear. The CDR3 covers 11 residues. V gave up 3 bases and J gave up 5 bases, with 7 bases separating them. CDR1 and CDR2 (germline): GTSNPN, SVGIG (reference sequence). CDR3 DNA sequence: TGTGCCTGGAGGGAGGAGACTGAAGCTTTCTTT. This codes for CAWREETEAFF.

This clone was seen a single time. The rearrangement joins TRBV5-1 to TRBJ2-2; TRBD1 might be the D (5 bases). Germline V gene lookup returns CDR1 SGHRS and CDR2 YFSETQ. The CDR3 is made up of 15 amino acids. V was shortened by 0 bases and J by 6 bases, with 12 bases between the two germline ends. The CDR3 nucleotides read TGCGCCAGCAGCTTGGCAGGGTCATGGGCCGGGGAGCTGTTTTTT. The encoded protein is CASSLAGSWAGELFF.

CDR3 bases: TGTGCCAGCAGTAGACAGGGAAACACCATATATTTT. Encoded protein: CASSRQGNTIYF. V is TRBV28 and J is TRBJ1-3, with TRBD1 as a possible D gene (5 bases). The CDR3 length is 12 residues. The V end was cut by 5 bases, the J end by 4 bases, with 6 bases between. Per germline, CDR1 MDHEN and CDR2 SYDVKM. Supplemented by reference TRBV28 and TRBJ1-3, the full variable domain reads DVKVTQSSRYLVKRTGEKVFLECVQDMDHENMFWYRQDPGLGLRLIYFSYDVKMKEKGDIPEGYSVSREKKERFSLILESASTNQTSMYLCASSRQGNTIYFGEGSWLTVV.

This chain connects TRBV4-2 to TRBJ1-3; D is perhaps TRBD1 (5 bases). Per germline, CDR1 LGHNA and CDR2 YNFKEQ. The V and J ends lost 2 bases and 0 bases respectively, with 14 bases between them. The CDR3 length is 17 residues. CDR3 coding DNA: TGTGCCAGCAGCCAAAGCCTGGACAACCTCTCTGGAAACACCATATATTTT. This gives the protein CASSQSLDNLSGNTIYF.

The chain joins TRBV4-1 to TRBJ1-1; D might be TRBD1 (5 bases). The CDR3 is 15 amino acids. Germline-derived CDR1 and CDR2 are MGHRA and YSYEKL. Trimming removed 5 bases from V and 0 bases from J, with 13 bases in between. CDR3 in DNA: TGCGCCAGCAGCACCGTGGGGGGAATGAACACTGAAGCTTTCTTT. Translating it yields CASSTVGGMNTEAFF.

The chain recombines TRBV7-3 with TRBJ1-4, with D possibly matching TRBD1 (6 bases). The germline gives CDR1 SGHTA, CDR2 FQGTGA. The CDR3 has 15 residues. V shed 3 bases and J shed 10 bases, with 18 bases lying between them. CDR3 DNA sequence: TGTGCCAGCAGCTTCTCGGGGGGTTTAGGGGGAAAACTGTTTTTT. This codes for CASSFSGGLGGKLFF. The complete variable domain, with remaining parts taken from reference TRBV7-3 and TRBJ1-4, reads GAGVSQTPSNKVTEKGKYVELRCDPISGHTALYWYRQSLGQGPEFLIYFQGTGAADDSGLPNDRFFAVRPEGSVSTLKIQRTERGDSAVYLCASSFSGGLGGKLFFGSGTQLSVL.

The chain uses TRBV6-1 and TRBJ2-3; D gene uncertain. The CDR3 is 12 amino acids. The V gene lost 8 bases and the J gene lost 1 base, with 7 bases spanning the gap. Germline V gene sequence: CDR1 MNHNS, CDR2 SASEGT. This CDR3 is CASPSGTDTQYF. The CDR3, as DNA: TGTGCCAGCCCAAGCGGCACAGATACGCAGTATTTT.

The rearrangement joins TRBV2 to TRBJ2-5; no firm D call. Germline CDR1 is SNHLY and CDR2 is FYNNEI. The germline V and J ends were trimmed by 7 bases and 3 bases, with 9 bases remaining between them. The CDR3 sequence is 12 residues long. CDR3 residues: CASTWSEETQYF. The DNA of the CDR3 is TGTGCCAGCACTTGGAGCGAAGAGACCCAGTACTTC.

The chain uses TRBV9 and TRBJ2-7, with a weak D call TRBD1 (6 bases). Per the germline V gene, CDR1 is SGDLS and CDR2 is YYNGEE. The CDR3 runs 14 residues. Trimming cost V 3 bases and J 2 bases, with 12 bases left between them. The CDR3 here is CASSERDTTYEQYF. DNA for the CDR3: TGTGCCAGCAGCGAGAGGGACACTACCTACGAGCAGTACTTC.